This TCR beta chain appears in the sequencing data of a study of PD-L1 blockade in urothelial cancer. The CDR3 length is 16 residues. Losses at the gene ends were 0 bases for V and 2 bases for J; bases not matched to a gene: 5. CDR1 is SGDLS, CDR2 YYNGEE, per germline. The time point is: pretreatment peripheral blood. Diagnoses among patients were locally advanced or metastatic urothelial carcinoma. Generated by immunoSEQ multiplex PCR, the TCRdb table keeps only in-frame clones and is missing some. Among fewer than 50,000 clones listed, around 80% were seen once. The sequence came from a man between 65 and 80 years old with urothelial cancer. The chain carries TRBV9 and TRBJ1-3; 7 nucleotides agree with TRBD1. The material sequenced was PBMCs, taken around atezolizumab (anti-PD-L1) treatment. DNA for the CDR3: TGTGCCAGCAGCGTAGGCCAGGGGGTTACTGGAAACACCATATATTTT. Amino acids: CASSVGQGVTGNTIYF.